This T cell receptor (beta chain) was profiled in a study of T cell responses to AZD1222 COVID-19 vaccine. Germline V gene sequence: CDR1 SEHNR, CDR2 FQNEAQ (reference sequence). Trimming removed 4 bases at V and 4 bases at J, with 16 bases between. The CDR3 sequence is 16 residues long. Only in-frame clones appear in the TCRdb table, and some are missing; sequencing was by immunoSEQ multiplex PCR. The table has under 110,000 clones, roughly nine tenths seen once; the top ten hold 1% to 1.5%. The TCR comes from an adult in good health. This chain joins TRBV7-9 and TRBJ2-2, with a tentative D call TRBD2 (6 bases). The starting material was peripheral blood, obtained on day 0 of AZD1222 vaccination. The CDR3 protein is CASSWGEGAPTGELFF. Written as DNA, the CDR3 is TGTGCCAGCAGCTGGGGGGAAGGTGCGCCCACCGGGGAGCTGTTTTTT.